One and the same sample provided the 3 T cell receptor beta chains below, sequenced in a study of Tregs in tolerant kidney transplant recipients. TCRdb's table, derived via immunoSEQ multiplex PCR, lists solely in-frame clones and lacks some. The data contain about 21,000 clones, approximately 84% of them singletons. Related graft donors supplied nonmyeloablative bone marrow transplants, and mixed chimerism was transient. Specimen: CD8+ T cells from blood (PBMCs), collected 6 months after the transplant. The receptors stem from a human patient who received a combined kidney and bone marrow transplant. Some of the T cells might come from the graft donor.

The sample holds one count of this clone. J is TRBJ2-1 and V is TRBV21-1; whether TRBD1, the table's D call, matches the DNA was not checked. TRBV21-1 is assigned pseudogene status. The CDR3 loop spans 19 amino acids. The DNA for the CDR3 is TGTGCCAGCACAAGAAGCGGCGGGACAGGGAATAGCTCCTACAATGAGCAGTTCTTC. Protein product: CASTRSGGTGNSSYNEQFF.

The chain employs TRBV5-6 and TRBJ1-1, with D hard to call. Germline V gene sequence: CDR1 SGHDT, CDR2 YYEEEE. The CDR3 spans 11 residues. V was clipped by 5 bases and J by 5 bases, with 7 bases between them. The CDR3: CASSTGTEAFF. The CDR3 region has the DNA TGTGCCAGCAGTACCGGGACTGAAGCTTTCTTT.

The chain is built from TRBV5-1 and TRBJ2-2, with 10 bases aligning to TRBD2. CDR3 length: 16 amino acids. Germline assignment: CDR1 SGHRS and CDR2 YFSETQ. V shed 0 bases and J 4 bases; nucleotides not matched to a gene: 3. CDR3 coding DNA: TGCGCCAGCAGCTTGGGGGGACTAGCGCCCACCGGGGAGCTGTTTTTT. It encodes CASSLGGLAPTGELFF.